One and the same sample provided the 11 T cell receptor beta chains below, sequenced in a study of cytomegalovirus exposure and HLA in healthy donors. A multiplex PCR was run with 60 Vbeta primers and 13 Jbeta primers. Libraries were prepared by immunoSEQ multiplex PCR; TCRdb keeps only in-frame clonotypes and omits some of them. The data hold around 39,000 clones, with approximately 60% observed a single time. Sequenced: PBMCs. These receptors were collected from a human donor in good health.

The rearrangement links TRBV9 to TRBJ2-5; D is unclear. The V end lost 0 bases, the J end lost 5 bases, and 8 bases lay between the germline ends. The CDR3 sequence is 13 residues long. Germline loops: CDR1 SGDLS, CDR2 YYNGEE. CDR3 in DNA: TGTGCCAGCAGCGTAGAAGGAGCGGAGACCCAGTACTTC. Translating it yields CASSVEGAETQYF.

The rearrangement uses TRBV14 and TRBJ1-5; D is possibly TRBD1 (5 bases). V lost 4 bases and J lost 3, with 13 bases in between. The CDR3 contains 15 residues. Per the germline V gene, CDR1 is SGHDN and CDR2 is FVKESK. This chain's CDR3 is CASSPTGTYNQPQHF. The DNA of the CDR3 is TGTGCCAGCAGCCCAACGGGGACTTACAATCAGCCCCAGCATTTT.

The chain couples TRBV7-2 to TRBJ1-5; TRBD1 matches 9 bases. The CDR3 covers 14 residues. Unmatched junction bases numbered 5, after V lost 6 bases and J lost 5 bases. The germline gives CDR1 SGHTA, CDR2 FQGNSA. CDR3 coding DNA: TGTGCCAGCAGTAGGGACAGGGAAGATCAGCCCCAGCATTTT. Protein product: CASSRDREDQPQHF.

The rearrangement links TRBV10-1 to TRBJ2-5; D is possibly TRBD2 (6 bases). Germline CDR1 and CDR2: WNHNN and SYGVQD (reference sequence). V lost 5 bases to trimming and J lost 9 bases, with 16 bases between them. The CDR3 is 13 residues long. CDR3 region: CASSREHSAPQYF. DNA of the CDR3: TGCGCCAGCAGTCGGGAGCACTCGGCGCCCCAGTACTTC.

The chain has TRBV13 and TRBJ1-2, with D possibly being TRBD1 (6 bases). The CDR3 has 15 amino acids. V gave up 5 bases and J gave up 8 bases, with 21 bases separating them. Germline values: CDR1 PRHDT, CDR2 FYEKMQ (reference sequence). CDR3 coding DNA: TGTGCCAGCAGCCGCCTGACAGGATCAGCTCAAGGCTACACCTTC. It is translated as CASSRLTGSAQGYTF. Full variable domain (rest looked up from reference TRBV13 and TRBJ1-2): AAGVIQSPRHLIKEKRETATLKCYPIPRHDTVYWYQQGPGQDPQFLISFYEKMQSDKGSIPDRFSAQQFSDYHSELNMSSLELGDSALYFCASSRLTGSAQGYTFGSGTRLTVV.

This chain uses TRBV9 with TRBJ2-1; 9 positions match TRBD2. Germline CDR1 reads SGDLS; CDR2 reads YYNGEE. This CDR3 region has 14 residues. With 2 bases clipped from V and 8 bases from J, the junction kept 5 bases outside the gene matches. The CDR3 DNA is TGTGCCAGCAGCGTTACGGGACTAGCCGATGAGCAGTTCTTC. Encoded protein: CASSVTGLADEQFF.

This clone was seen once. The rearrangement uses TRBV5-1 and TRBJ1-2; D possibly corresponds to TRBD1 (6 bases). Germline V gene lookup returns CDR1 SGHRS and CDR2 YFSETQ. The germline V and J ends were trimmed by 1 base and 0 bases, with 13 bases remaining between them. CDR3 size: 16 residues. CDR3 in DNA: TGCGCCAGCAGCTTGACTGGGACAAACCCTAACTATGGCTACACCTTC. Encoded protein: CASSLTGTNPNYGYTF. Using reference TRBV5-1 and TRBJ1-2 for the parts outside the CDR3, the full variable domain is KAGVTQTPRYLIKTRGQQVTLSCSPISGHRSVSWYQQTPGQGLQFLFEYFSETQRNKGNFPGRFSGRQFSNSRSEMNVSTLELGDSALYLCASSLTGTNPNYGYTFGSGTRLTVV.

The chain uses TRBV6-5 and TRBJ1-6, with 7 bases identical to TRBD1. Germline V lookup: CDR1 MNHEY, CDR2 SVGAGI. J lost 7 bases, V lost 6 bases, and 9 bases had no gene match. The CDR3 consists of 15 residues. CDR3 region: CASRTEGAGNSPLHF. CDR3 coding DNA: TGTGCCAGCAGGACGGAGGGGGCCGGCAATTCACCCCTCCACTTT.

The DNA of the CDR3 is TGTGCCTGGGGGGACAGGGGTTACGAGCAGTACTTC. This gives the protein CAWGDRGYEQYF. The chain joins TRBV30 to TRBJ2-7; 10 bases align to TRBD1. CDR1 is GTSNPN and CDR2 is SVGIG in the germline V gene (reference sequence). V lost 5 bases to trimming and J lost 4 bases; unmatched junction nucleotides: 2. This CDR3 region has 12 residues.

The rearrangement uses TRBV5-1 and TRBJ2-7, with 8 bases fitting TRBD1. With V trimmed by 4 bases and J by 2 bases, 8 bases remained unmatched. This CDR3 spans 15 amino acids. Germline-derived CDR1 and CDR2 are SGHRS and YFSETQ. The CDR3 DNA reads TGCGCCAGCAGCCCTGGGACAGGCTTACCCTACGAGCAGTACTTC. It translates to CASSPGTGLPYEQYF.

The J gene is TRBJ1-4, the V gene TRBV2; tentatively, D is TRBD1 (5 bases). Germline CDR1 reads SNHLY; CDR2 reads FYNNEI. V gave up 6 bases and J gave up 3 bases, with 5 bases separating them. The CDR3 is made up of 12 amino acids. CDR3 sequence: CASSRANEKLFF. The DNA of the CDR3 is TGTGCCAGCAGCAGGGCTAATGAAAAACTGTTTTTT.